This T cell receptor (beta chain) emerged from a study of vaccination and CD4 T cells after COVID-19. The treatment: approximately nine-day PBMC culture with coronavirus spike peptide pools or control peptides (ViraFEST assay). The CDR3 sequence is 15 residues long. In germline, CDR1 is DFQATT, CDR2 SNEGSKA (reference sequence). Losses at the gene ends were 6 bases for V and 0 bases for J; bases not matched to a gene: 9. Sequencing of cultured CD4+ T cell DNA used the Oncomine TCR Beta short-read assay. TCRdb passed the PCR reads through MiXCR, listing each CDR3 protein once. The repertoire holds roughly 13,000 distinct CDR3 sequences, with less than 80% as singletons. Points on this clonotype: The antigen is unknown.

The gene calls are TRBV20-1 and TRBJ1-2, with 8 bases aligning to TRBD1. This TCR was recovered from a human donor who had recovered from COVID-19. The sample was CD4+ T cells from blood, cultured in vitro. The CDR3 region is CSAADRATANYGYTF. The CDR3 DNA is TGCAGTGCCGCGGACAGGGCGACAGCTAACTATGGCTACACCTTC.